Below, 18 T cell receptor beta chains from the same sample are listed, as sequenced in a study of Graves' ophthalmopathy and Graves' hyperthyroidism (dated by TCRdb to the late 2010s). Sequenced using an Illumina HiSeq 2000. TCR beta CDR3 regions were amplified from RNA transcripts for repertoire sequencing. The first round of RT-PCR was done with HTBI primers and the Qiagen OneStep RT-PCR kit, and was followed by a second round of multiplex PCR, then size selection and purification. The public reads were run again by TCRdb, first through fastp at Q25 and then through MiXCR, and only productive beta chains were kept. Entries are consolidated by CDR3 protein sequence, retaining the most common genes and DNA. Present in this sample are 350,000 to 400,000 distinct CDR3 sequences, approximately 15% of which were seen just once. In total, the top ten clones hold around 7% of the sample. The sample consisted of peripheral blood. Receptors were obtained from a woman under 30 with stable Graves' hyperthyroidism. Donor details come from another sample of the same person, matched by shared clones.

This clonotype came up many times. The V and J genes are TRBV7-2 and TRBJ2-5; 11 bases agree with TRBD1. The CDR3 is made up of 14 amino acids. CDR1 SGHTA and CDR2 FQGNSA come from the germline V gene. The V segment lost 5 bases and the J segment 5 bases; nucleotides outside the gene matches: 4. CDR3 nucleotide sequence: TGTGCCAGCAGCCCATGGACAGGGGGCGAGACCCAGTACTTC. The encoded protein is CASSPWTGGETQYF.

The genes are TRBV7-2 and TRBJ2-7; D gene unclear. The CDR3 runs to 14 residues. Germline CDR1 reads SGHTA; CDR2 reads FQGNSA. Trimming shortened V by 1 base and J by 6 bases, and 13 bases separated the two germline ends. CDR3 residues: CASSLDYSSFEQYF. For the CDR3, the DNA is TGTGCCAGCAGCTTAGATTATTCGAGTTTCGAGCAGTACTTC.

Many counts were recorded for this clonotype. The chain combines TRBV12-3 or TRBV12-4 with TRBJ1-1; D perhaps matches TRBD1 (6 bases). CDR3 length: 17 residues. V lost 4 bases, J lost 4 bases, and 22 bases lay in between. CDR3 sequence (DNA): TGTGCCAGCAGTTCCCCCTTGGGGGGCGCGGGGGGCACTGAAGCTTTCTTT. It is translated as CASSSPLGGAGGTEAFF.

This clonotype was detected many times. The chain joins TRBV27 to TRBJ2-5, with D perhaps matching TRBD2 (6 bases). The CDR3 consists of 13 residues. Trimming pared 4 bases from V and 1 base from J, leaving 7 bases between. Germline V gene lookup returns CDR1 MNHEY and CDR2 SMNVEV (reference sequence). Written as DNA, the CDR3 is TGTGCCAGCAGTTATAGCGGCCAAGAGACCCAGTACTTC. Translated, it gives CASSYSGQETQYF.

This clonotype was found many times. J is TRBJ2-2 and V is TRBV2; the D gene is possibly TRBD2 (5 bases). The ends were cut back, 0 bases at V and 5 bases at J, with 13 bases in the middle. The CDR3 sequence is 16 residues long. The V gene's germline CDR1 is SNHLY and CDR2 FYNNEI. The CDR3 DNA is TGTGCCAGCAGTGAAGCGAGGGTCCTACTGACCGGGGAGCTGTTTTTT. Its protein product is CASSEARVLLTGELFF.

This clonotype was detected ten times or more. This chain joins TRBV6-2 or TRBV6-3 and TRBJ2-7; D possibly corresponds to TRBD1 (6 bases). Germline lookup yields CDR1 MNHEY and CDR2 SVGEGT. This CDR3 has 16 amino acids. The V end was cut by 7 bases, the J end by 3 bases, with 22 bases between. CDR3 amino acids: CASKRSGQVYLYEQYF. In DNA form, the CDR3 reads TGTGCCAGCAAACGATCGGGACAAGTCTACCTCTACGAGCAGTACTTC.

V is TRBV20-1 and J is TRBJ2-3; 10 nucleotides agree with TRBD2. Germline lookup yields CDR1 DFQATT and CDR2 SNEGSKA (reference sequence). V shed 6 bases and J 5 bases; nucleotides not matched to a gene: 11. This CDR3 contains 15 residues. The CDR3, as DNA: TGCAGTGCCCACCCACTAGCGGGGCGAGGAGATACGCAGTATTTT. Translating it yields CSAHPLAGRGDTQYF.

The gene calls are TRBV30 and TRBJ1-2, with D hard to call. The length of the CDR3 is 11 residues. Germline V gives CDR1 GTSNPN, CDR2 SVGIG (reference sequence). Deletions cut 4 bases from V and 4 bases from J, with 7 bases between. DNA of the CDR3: TGTGCCTGGAACCTTGGCTATGGCTACACCTTC. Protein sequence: CAWNLGYGYTF.

CDR3 loop: CASSLRENEYF. Here the CDR3 DNA reads TGTGCCAGCAGCCTCCGGGAAAATGAGTACTTC. The chain employs TRBV7-2 and TRBJ2-5; D possibly corresponds to TRBD2 (5 bases). Germline CDR1 and CDR2: SGHTA and FQGNSA. This CDR3 is built from 11 residues. Trimming took off 5 bases at V and 12 bases at J, with 13 bases between the two ends.

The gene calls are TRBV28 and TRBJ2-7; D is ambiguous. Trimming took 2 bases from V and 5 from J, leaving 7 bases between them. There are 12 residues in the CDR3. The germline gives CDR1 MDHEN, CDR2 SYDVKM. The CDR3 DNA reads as TGTGCCAGCAGTTTAGCGAGCAACGAGCAGTACTTC. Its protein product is CASSLASNEQYF.

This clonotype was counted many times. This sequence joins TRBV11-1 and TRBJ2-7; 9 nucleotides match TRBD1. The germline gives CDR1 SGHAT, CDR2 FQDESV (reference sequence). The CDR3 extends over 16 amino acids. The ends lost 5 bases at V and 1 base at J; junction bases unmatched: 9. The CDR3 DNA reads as TGTGCCAGCAGCACGAGCGGGACAGGGAAATCCTACGAGCAGTACTTC. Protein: CASSTSGTGKSYEQYF.

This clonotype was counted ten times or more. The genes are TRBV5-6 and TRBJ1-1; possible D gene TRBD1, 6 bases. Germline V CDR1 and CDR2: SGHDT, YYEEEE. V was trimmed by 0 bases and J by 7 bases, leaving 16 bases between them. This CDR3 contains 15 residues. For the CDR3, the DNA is TGTGCCAGCAGCTTGGGCTACCAGGGGAGGAGTGAAGCTTTCTTT. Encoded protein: CASSLGYQGRSEAFF.

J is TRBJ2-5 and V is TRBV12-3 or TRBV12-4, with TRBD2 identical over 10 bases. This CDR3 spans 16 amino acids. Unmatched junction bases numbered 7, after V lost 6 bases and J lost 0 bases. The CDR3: CASSSGTSAYQETQYF. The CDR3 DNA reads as TGTGCCAGCAGCTCCGGGACTAGCGCATACCAAGAGACCCAGTACTTC.

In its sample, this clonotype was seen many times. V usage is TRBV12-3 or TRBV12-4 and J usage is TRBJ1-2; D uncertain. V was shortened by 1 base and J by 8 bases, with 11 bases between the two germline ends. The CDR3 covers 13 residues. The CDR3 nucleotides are TGTGCCAGCAGTTTAGTTCGACTTTGGGGCTACACCTTC. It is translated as CASSLVRLWGYTF.

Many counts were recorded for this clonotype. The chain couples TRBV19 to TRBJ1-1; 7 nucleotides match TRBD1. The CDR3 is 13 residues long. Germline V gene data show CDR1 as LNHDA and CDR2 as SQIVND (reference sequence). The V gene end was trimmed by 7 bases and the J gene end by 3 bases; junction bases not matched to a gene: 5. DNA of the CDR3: TGTGCCAGTACCCTACAGGGGTACACTGAAGCTTTCTTT. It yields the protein CASTLQGYTEAFF.

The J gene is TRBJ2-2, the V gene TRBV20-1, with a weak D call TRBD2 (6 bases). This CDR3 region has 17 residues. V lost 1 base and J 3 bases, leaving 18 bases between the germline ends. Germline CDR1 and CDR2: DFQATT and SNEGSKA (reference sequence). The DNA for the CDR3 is TGCAGTGCTAGAGCCCCCCTCGGGGGAGCATACACCGGGGAGCTGTTTTTT. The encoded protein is CSARAPLGGAYTGELFF.

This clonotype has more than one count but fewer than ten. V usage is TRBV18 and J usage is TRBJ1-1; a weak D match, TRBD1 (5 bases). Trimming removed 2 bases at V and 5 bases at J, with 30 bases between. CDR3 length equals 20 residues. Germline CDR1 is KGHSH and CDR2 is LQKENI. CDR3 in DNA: TGTGCCAGCTCACCATGGGGGGGTTGGGGAATACGACGAGGCGGGACTGAAGCTTTCTTT. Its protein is CASSPWGGWGIRRGGTEAFF.

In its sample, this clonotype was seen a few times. The CDR3 nucleotides read TGTGCCAGCAGCCAAGAAGTCACTTGGGCCGGGGCCAACGTCCTGACTTTC. It specifies CASSQEVTWAGANVLTF. This chain links TRBV3-1 with TRBJ2-6, with no clear D. V was trimmed by 0 bases and J by 4 bases, leaving 13 bases between them. CDR3 length equals 17 residues. Germline V gives CDR1 LGHDT, CDR2 YNNKEL (reference sequence).